Many counts were recorded for the clone carrying this T cell receptor beta chain. The data belong to a study of identical twins. TCRdb re-called the 5' RACE reads through MiXCR, storing one row per CDR3 protein. The profile shows a few hundred thousand distinct CDR3 sequences, 7.5% to 10% of them singletons. These data also featured in a second study, about yellow fever vaccine responses in identical twins.

The sample was PBMCs. The receptor was derived from a woman in her late teens or twenties in good health.

The CDR3 is CASSIRGSETQYF. The DNA for the CDR3 is TGTGCCAGCAGTATCAGGGGGTCAGAGACCCAGTACTTC. The genes are TRBV7-3 and TRBJ2-5; 7 positions match TRBD1. The germline gives CDR1 SGHTA, CDR2 FQGTGA. The CDR3 runs to 13 residues. V was clipped by 6 bases and J by 4 bases; unmatched bases: 5.